The present TCR beta chain was sequenced within a study of neurological immune-mediated disorders. As to time point: longitudinal time-point 2. Trimming pared 6 bases from V and 1 base from J, leaving 9 bases between. Germline CDR1 and CDR2: MNHEY and SVGEGT. CDR3 length: 13 residues. In this sample, this clonotype turned up many times. TCRdb fed the 5' RACE reads into MiXCR, producing one record per CDR3 protein. The sample yields around 49,000 distinct CDR3 sequences, over 10% seen once. Material for sequencing was PBMCs. This sequence was found in a male donor with HTLV-1-associated myelopathy (HAM/TSP). The V gene is TRBV6-2 or TRBV6-3, the J gene TRBJ1-1, with D perhaps TRBD1 (5 bases). Here the CDR3 reads CASRWGTNTEAFF. The DNA for the CDR3 is TGTGCCAGCAGATGGGGGACGAACACTGAAGCTTTCTTT.